The 20 T cell receptor beta chains presented below share a single source sample, sequenced in a study of shared T cell receptors in the human thymus. Using immunoSEQ multiplex PCR, the repertoire was profiled, and TCRdb retains in-frame clones only, with some absent. The table includes hundreds of thousands of clones, 87% detected once. The data were also submitted as part of a second study, on human thymus T cells.

Sequencing used thymocytes. Receptor source: a boy younger than two with a congenital heart defect.

The rearrangement uses TRBV15 and TRBJ2-5, with 7 bases lining up with TRBD2. The CDR3 totals 16 residues. CDR1 and CDR2 from the germline V gene are LNHNV and YYDKDF (reference sequence). With V trimmed by 1 base and J by 3 bases, 8 bases remained unmatched. CDR3: CATSRATAGLKETQYF. CDR3 DNA: TGTGCCACCAGCAGAGCGACAGCGGGATTGAAAGAGACCCAGTACTTC.

The rearrangement joins TRBV6-1 to TRBJ2-3; 7 nucleotides line up with TRBD2. The CDR3 contains 16 residues. Germline V lookup: CDR1 MNHNS, CDR2 SASEGT. Germline trimming cut 4 bases from V and 3 bases from J; bases unmatched to any gene: 10. The CDR3 DNA reads as TGTGCCAGCAGTGTTCCTAGCGGATTTTCAACAGATACGCAGTATTTT. This encodes CASSVPSGFSTDTQYF.

The CDR3 coding sequence is TGTGCCAGCAGTGAAGACGTATCGCGAGACAGGGGAGCCGGGGAGCTGTTTTTT. Translated, it gives CASSEDVSRDRGAGELFF. V gene TRBV2 combines with J gene TRBJ2-2, with TRBD1 identical over 8 bases. Germline V CDR1 and CDR2: SNHLY, FYNNEI. The V and J ends lost 1 base and 6 bases, in that order; junction bases with no gene match: 13. This CDR3 is 18 amino acids long.

The gene calls are TRBV27 and TRBJ1-5, with 7 positions matching TRBD1. The CDR3 is 14 amino acids. V was pared by 2 bases and J by 5 bases, with 3 bases of the junction left unmatched. The germline V gene encodes CDR1 MNHEY and CDR2 SMNVEV (reference sequence). The CDR3 region is CASSLTGAHQPQHF. The DNA of the CDR3 is TGTGCCAGCAGTTTAACAGGGGCCCATCAGCCCCAGCATTTT.

The chain joins TRBV7-2 to TRBJ2-3; D remains unclear. The CDR3 is 16 residues long. The germline V gene has CDR1 SGHTA and CDR2 FQGNSA. Trimming removed 5 bases at V and 4 bases at J, with 19 bases between. The CDR3 bases are TGTGCCAGCAGCCGTCCGCTCCGACGCCAGGCAGATACGCAGTATTTT. As protein: CASSRPLRRQADTQYF. Supplemented by reference TRBV7-2 and TRBJ2-3, the full variable domain reads GAGVSQSPSNKVTEKGKDVELRCDPISGHTALYWYRQSLGQGLEFLIYFQGNSAPDKSGLPSDRFSAERTGGSVSTLTIQRTQQEDSAVYLCASSRPLRRQADTQYFGPGTRLTVL.

This clone was observed a few times. V usage is TRBV18 and J usage is TRBJ1-5; D possibly corresponds to TRBD1 (6 bases). The CDR3 is made up of 16 amino acids. Looked up from germline, CDR1 is KGHSH and CDR2 is LQKENI. Trimming took off 9 bases at V and 2 bases at J, with 20 bases between the two ends. As DNA, the CDR3 is TGTGCCAGTAACTACCGAGGGGGAGTGGGCAATCAGCCCCAGCATTTT. This codes for CASNYRGGVGNQPQHF. Full variable domain (missing parts from reference TRBV18 and TRBJ1-5): NAGVMQNPRHLVRRRGQEARLRCSPMKGHSHVYWYRQLPEEGLKFMVYLQKENIIDESGMPKERFSAEFPKEGPSILRIQQVVRGDSAAYFCASNYRGGVGNQPQHFGDGTRLSIL.

The chain carries TRBV6-4 and TRBJ2-5, with TRBD2 matching 10 bases. The CDR3 consists of 15 residues. The ends lost 6 bases at V and 1 base at J; junction bases unmatched: 5. Germline V gives CDR1 MRHNA, CDR2 SNTAGT. CDR3: CASSQTSGSQETQYF. The CDR3 DNA is TGTGCCAGCAGCCAGACTAGCGGGTCCCAAGAGACCCAGTACTTC.

The genes are TRBV5-1 and TRBJ2-2; TRBD1 is a possible D gene (6 bases). Germline CDR1 SGHRS, CDR2 YFSETQ. The V end lost 0 bases, the J end lost 1 base, and 13 bases lay between the germline ends. The CDR3 runs 17 residues. DNA of the CDR3: TGCGCCAGCAGCTTGGGTAAAGGGGGTCGGAACACCGGGGAGCTGTTTTTT. Protein sequence: CASSLGKGGRNTGELFF.

This clone was observed a single time. The chain links TRBV5-6 to TRBJ1-5; possibly TRBD1 for D (5 bases). The CDR3 contains 17 residues. V was trimmed by 3 bases and J by 1 base, leaving 17 bases between them. From germline, CDR1 is SGHDT and CDR2 YYEEEE. Here the CDR3 DNA reads TGTGCCAGCAGCTGCACCCTAGGGGCCTCAAGCAATCAGCCCCAGCATTTT. Amino acids: CASSCTLGASSNQPQHF.

The chain recombines TRBV27 with TRBJ1-2; D gene unclear. The CDR3 has 13 residues. Trimming stripped 4 bases from V and 5 bases from J, with 11 bases between. Germline CDR1 MNHEY, CDR2 SMNVEV (reference sequence). The CDR3: CASSYDLSYGYTF. Here the CDR3 DNA reads TGTGCCAGCAGTTATGACTTGAGTTATGGCTACACCTTC.

The rearrangement links TRBV5-6 to TRBJ2-5; 9 bases fit TRBD1. CDR3 length equals 19 residues. Trimming at V came to 6 bases and at J to 1 base, leaving 19 bases not matched to a gene. Germline V gene lookup returns CDR1 SGHDT and CDR2 YYEEEE. The DNA for the CDR3 is TGTGCCAGCAACCTATCTCCAGACACAGGGGGCGCCTCCCAAGAGACCCAGTACTTC. Its protein is CASNLSPDTGGASQETQYF.

The chain employs TRBV5-8 and TRBJ1-6; a possible D gene is TRBD1 (5 bases). Trimming shortened V by 2 bases and J by 3 bases, and 12 bases separated the two germline ends. The CDR3 is 16 residues long. From germline, CDR1 is SGHTS and CDR2 YDEGEE. The CDR3 sequence is CASSFSPGVYNSPLHF. The DNA of the CDR3 is TGTGCCAGCAGCTTCTCCCCGGGGGTCTATAATTCACCCCTCCACTTT.

This chain links TRBV4-3 with TRBJ2-7; possibly TRBD2 for D (5 bases). The CDR3 totals 14 residues. V shed 2 bases and J shed 0 bases, with 8 bases lying between them. CDR1 is LGHNA, CDR2 YSLEER, per germline. The chain's CDR3 is CASSQNGDSYEQYF. The DNA of the CDR3 is TGCGCCAGCAGCCAAAACGGGGACTCCTACGAGCAGTACTTC.

The chain has TRBV12-5 and TRBJ2-4; tentatively, D is TRBD1 (6 bases). This CDR3 comprises 14 residues. CDR1 and CDR2 from the germline V gene are LGHNT and FRNRAP. V was clipped by 4 bases and J by 0 bases, with 7 bases between them. DNA of the CDR3: TGTGCTAGTGGTTCACAGGGAGCCAAAAACATTCAGTACTTC. Translating it yields CASGSQGAKNIQYF.

The gene calls are TRBV15 and TRBJ1-1, with TRBD1 identical over 7 bases. Trimming cost V 8 bases and J 0 bases; bases outside gene matches: 12. The CDR3 extends over 16 amino acids. Germline V gene lookup returns CDR1 LNHNV and CDR2 YYDKDF (reference sequence). As DNA, the CDR3 is TGTGCCACCCGACAGGGAAGATTCAGCATGAACACTGAAGCTTTCTTT. It is translated as CATRQGRFSMNTEAFF.

J is TRBJ2-2 and V is TRBV12-2; the DNA was not used to check the table's D call, TRBD2. TRBV12-2 is a documented pseudogene. CDR3 length equals 17 residues. For the CDR3, the DNA is TGTGCAAGTCGCTTCACTAGCGGGGGCCCCAACACCGGGGAGCTGTTTTTT. Its protein is CASRFTSGGPNTGELFF.

CDR3 DNA: TGTGCCAGCACCCCGGGACTAGCGGGGGCCCAGGTAGGCTACAATGAGCAGTTCTTC. Amino acid sequence: CASTPGLAGAQVGYNEQFF. The chain uses TRBV5-8 and TRBJ2-1; 14 bases agree with TRBD2. CDR1 is SGHTS and CDR2 is YDEGEE in the germline V gene. Germline trimming cut 6 bases from V and 3 bases from J; bases unmatched to any gene: 14. CDR3 size: 19 residues.

This clone was picked up one time. The J gene is TRBJ1-2, the V gene TRBV7-9; 8 bases fit TRBD1. The V gene's germline CDR1 is SEHNR and CDR2 FQNEAQ (reference sequence). The CDR3 spans 15 residues. V lost 1 base, J lost 4 bases, and 5 bases stayed unmatched. The CDR3 reads CASSLGQGPPYGYTF. The CDR3 DNA sequence: TGTGCCAGCAGCTTAGGACAGGGGCCCCCCTATGGCTACACCTTC.

The rearrangement links TRBV7-2 to TRBJ1-2; D is perhaps TRBD1 (6 bases). There are 12 residues in the CDR3. Germline V gene data show CDR1 as SGHTA and CDR2 as FQGNSA. Trimming removed 5 bases from V and 8 bases from J, with 12 bases in between. The CDR3 DNA reads TGTGCCAGCAGCGAGGGGGGGTTGGGCTACACCTTC. It encodes CASSEGGLGYTF.

The chain links TRBV15 to TRBJ1-1, with TRBD1 as a possible D gene (5 bases). The CDR3 extends over 17 amino acids. The germline V gene has CDR1 LNHNV and CDR2 YYDKDF (reference sequence). V lost 4 bases and J 1 base, leaving 19 bases between the germline ends. The CDR3 protein is CATSNPPGVRRNTEAFF. As DNA, the CDR3 is TGTGCCACCAGCAACCCACCGGGGGTCCGGAGGAACACTGAAGCTTTCTTT.